One sample yielded the 26 T cell receptor beta chains listed below, sequenced in a study of shared clonotypes between healthy human individuals (TCRdb year 2020). Library creation used the immunoSEQ multiplex PCR assay. As stored in TCRdb, this immuneACCESS dataset retains in-frame rearrangements with V and J assigned. A fraction of the clones does not appear; measured against another copy, unresolved V genes explain less than half of the discrepancy, and the remainder lacks a known reason. This sample has more than 2,000,000 clones in its table, and approximately 93% of those were observed once. The top ten clones comprise 0.39% of the sample. The specimen was naive CD4+ T cells from PBMCs. The cell subset or site label here, explained by the study, means: CD45RA+ positively selected. The source is a man between 18 and 29 years old in good health. Some clones in this sample may be carry-over from other donors' samples.

CDR3 DNA sequence: TGTGCCAGCAAAGGGGAATTGAACACTGAAGCTTTCTTT. Its translation is CASKGELNTEAFF. The V and J genes are TRBV2 and TRBJ1-1; perhaps TRBD1 as D (5 bases). The CDR3 length is 13 residues. CDR1 is SNHLY, CDR2 FYNNEI, per germline. Trimming took 7 bases from V and 0 from J, leaving 9 bases between them.

The chain couples TRBV9 to TRBJ2-3; D is uncertain. This CDR3 contains 15 residues. The germline V gene has CDR1 SGDLS and CDR2 YYNGEE. Trimming shortened V by 0 bases and J by 3 bases, and 11 bases separated the two germline ends. The CDR3 protein is CASSVGNPGTDTQYF. The CDR3 bases are TGTGCCAGCAGCGTAGGTAACCCCGGGACAGATACGCAGTATTTT.

V and J are TRBV11-1 and TRBJ1-2, with D possibly matching TRBD1 (5 bases). This CDR3 comprises 14 residues. Germline values: CDR1 SGHAT, CDR2 FQDESV (reference sequence). V lost 1 base to trimming and J lost 1 base, with 7 bases between them. CDR3 amino acids: CASSLGQLNYGYTF. DNA of the CDR3: TGTGCCAGCAGCTTAGGACAGCTTAACTATGGCTACACCTTC.

V usage is TRBV7-2 and J usage is TRBJ2-7; D perhaps matches TRBD2 (6 bases). The CDR3 is 14 residues long. CDR1 and CDR2 from the germline V gene are SGHTA and FQGNSA. Trimming stripped 5 bases from V and 2 bases from J, with 13 bases between. CDR3 nucleotides: TGTGCCAGCAGCCCTGGGTCGGGGGCCTACGAGCAGTACTTC. This translates into CASSPGSGAYEQYF.

Of note for this clone: This sample includes further DNA sequences coding for the same CDR3. The CDR3 coding sequence is TGCGCCAGCAGCTTGGTGACGGGGAGCTCCTACGAGCAGTACTTC. It translates to CASSLVTGSSYEQYF. The rearrangement joins TRBV5-1 to TRBJ2-7; D perhaps matches TRBD2 (5 bases). Germline V lookup: CDR1 SGHRS, CDR2 YFSETQ. Trimming left V 0 bases short and J 0 bases short, with 10 bases between. This CDR3 spans 15 amino acids.

This chain uses TRBV6-6 with TRBJ1-1; 10 positions match TRBD1. Per germline, CDR1 MNHNY and CDR2 SVGAGI (reference sequence). The J segment lost 5 bases and the V segment lost 8 bases, leaving 8 bases of the junction unmatched. CDR3 size: 14 residues. CDR3 sequence (DNA): TGTGCCAGCGGCGGGGGACAGGGGAGGACTGAAGCTTTCTTT. The encoded protein is CASGGGQGRTEAFF.

CDR3 sequence (DNA): TGTGCCAGCACCAACAGGGTCCCTCCCTACGAGCAGTACTTC. Translating gives CASTNRVPPYEQYF. This rearrangement joins TRBV19 to TRBJ2-7; TRBD1 is a possible D gene (6 bases). CDR3 length equals 14 residues. V shed 9 bases and J shed 2 bases, with 17 bases lying between them. The germline gives CDR1 LNHDA, CDR2 SQIVND (reference sequence).

V usage is TRBV14 and J usage is TRBJ2-1; 7 bases line up with TRBD1. The CDR3 is 16 residues long. The V and J ends lost 3 bases and 7 bases, in that order; junction bases with no gene match: 12. CDR1 and CDR2 (germline): SGHDN, FVKESK. The chain's CDR3 is CASSQMTGPPGNEQFF. Here the CDR3 DNA reads TGTGCCAGCAGCCAGATGACAGGGCCTCCGGGGAATGAGCAGTTCTTC.

The chain employs TRBV5-1 and TRBJ1-2; D possibly corresponds to TRBD1 (6 bases). CDR3 length equals 15 residues. Germline lookup yields CDR1 SGHRS and CDR2 YFSETQ. V lost 6 bases and J lost 8, with 23 bases in between. The CDR3 DNA follows: TGCGCCAGCACCCCGGACAGTTCCTCGACGGGGGGCTACACCTTC. This encodes CASTPDSSSTGGYTF.

V gene TRBV2 combines with J gene TRBJ2-7; D possibly uses TRBD1 or TRBD2 (5 bases each). The germline CDR1 and CDR2 sequences are SNHLY and FYNNEI. This CDR3 spans 14 amino acids. With 6 bases removed from V and 0 bases from J, the gap between germline ends came to 12 bases. The CDR3, as DNA: TGTGCCAGCAGGACCGGGGCAGTCTCCTACGAGCAGTACTTC. Translated: CASRTGAVSYEQYF.

This chain uses TRBV5-1 with TRBJ2-3; no clear D gene. The CDR3 is made up of 14 amino acids. Trimming cost V 3 bases and J 3 bases, with 11 bases left between them. The germline gives CDR1 SGHRS, CDR2 YFSETQ. The CDR3, as DNA: TGCGCCAGCAGCTCCTCCGTCGTAACAGATACGCAGTATTTT. It codes for CASSSSVVTDTQYF.

The chain recombines TRBV7-6 with TRBJ2-7; 7 bases are a match to TRBD1. V gave up 0 bases and J gave up 2 bases; unmatched junction bases: 7. This CDR3 is built from 16 residues. Germline CDR1 and CDR2: SGHVS and FNYEAQ. CDR3: CASSLAGRGGAYEQYF. The CDR3 nucleotides are TGTGCCAGCAGCTTAGCGGGTCGAGGGGGCGCCTACGAGCAGTACTTC.

The V gene is TRBV28, the J gene TRBJ1-2, with 7 bases lining up with TRBD1. The CDR3 extends over 15 amino acids. J lost 0 bases, V lost 2 bases, and 3 bases had no gene match. Germline V lookup: CDR1 MDHEN, CDR2 SYDVKM. The CDR3 DNA follows: TGTGCCAGCAGTTTAGCTGGGACAGCTAACTATGGCTACACCTTC. It encodes CASSLAGTANYGYTF.

The chain employs TRBV25-1 and TRBJ2-6, with D uncertain. Germline V CDR1 and CDR2: MGHDK, SYGVNS. This CDR3 is built from 13 residues. Trimming took off 5 bases at V and 2 bases at J, with 4 bases between the two ends. CDR3 residues: CASSYPGANVLTF. The CDR3 coding sequence is TGTGCCAGCAGTTACCCTGGGGCCAACGTCCTGACTTTC.

The rearrangement uses TRBV28 and TRBJ1-5; D possibly corresponds to TRBD1 (5 bases). The ends were cut back, 10 bases at V and 1 base at J, with 14 bases in the middle. The CDR3 has 14 residues. Germline V gives CDR1 MDHEN, CDR2 SYDVKM. In DNA form, the CDR3 reads TGTGCCACCCAGGAATGGGACAGCAATCAGCCCCAGCATTTT. This codes for CATQEWDSNQPQHF.

This clone was detected a few times. Different DNA sequences within this sample yield the same CDR3. The chain employs TRBV10-3 and TRBJ1-2; perhaps TRBD1 as D (6 bases). The CDR3 has 14 residues. The V gene lost 1 base and the J gene lost 4 bases, with 10 bases spanning the gap. CDR1 is ENHRY and CDR2 is SYGVKD in the germline V gene. The CDR3 DNA follows: TGTGCCATCAGTGAGTGGGGACAATTCTATGGCTACACCTTC. Translation: CAISEWGQFYGYTF.

This chain connects TRBV6-5 to TRBJ1-2; 8 bases agree with TRBD1. This CDR3 spans 14 amino acids. The V and J ends lost 10 bases and 5 bases, in that order; junction bases with no gene match: 12. Germline loops: CDR1 MNHEY, CDR2 SVGAGI. CDR3 in DNA: TGTGCCATCGGCGGGACCAGGGGGCAGTATGGCTACACCTTC. Its translation is CAIGGTRGQYGYTF.

J is TRBJ1-4 and V is TRBV4-2, with 12 bases matching TRBD1. Germline assignment: CDR1 LGHNA and CDR2 YNFKEQ. V trimming: 4 bases; J trimming: 7 bases; junction bases outside the gene matches: 10. There are 17 residues in the CDR3. The CDR3 protein is CASSLGRGQGASEKLFF. In DNA form, the CDR3 reads TGTGCCAGCAGCCTGGGGCGGGGACAGGGGGCTTCTGAAAAACTGTTTTTT.

This chain links TRBV10-3 with TRBJ2-5; tentative D call: TRBD2 (6 bases). The CDR3 covers 15 residues. V was shortened by 6 bases and J by 5 bases, with 19 bases between the two germline ends. Germline V gene sequence: CDR1 ENHRY, CDR2 SYGVKD. Here the CDR3 reads CAIRRRGRDAETQYF. CDR3 DNA sequence: TGTGCCATCAGGCGCCGTGGGCGGGACGCGGAGACCCAGTACTTC.

The chain is built from TRBV28 and TRBJ2-2, with D unresolved. There are 15 residues in the CDR3. Germline loops: CDR1 MDHEN, CDR2 SYDVKM. Trimming left V 10 bases short and J 0 bases short, with 15 bases between. CDR3 nucleotides: TGTGCCATCGAACGTTCCCTCGCGAACACCGGGGAGCTGTTTTTT. This sequence encodes CAIERSLANTGELFF.

This clone was found a few times. This chain uses TRBV29-1 with TRBJ1-1; D unclear. This CDR3 is 10 amino acids long. Deletions cut 4 bases from V and 8 bases from J, with 8 bases between. CDR1 is SQVTM, CDR2 ANQGSEA, per germline. The CDR3 nucleotides read TGCAGCGTTGCTGATCAGGAAGCTTTCTTT. It codes for CSVADQEAFF.

The chain couples TRBV5-6 to TRBJ1-4; the D gene is possibly TRBD1 (5 bases). CDR1 and CDR2 from the germline V gene are SGHDT and YYEEEE. The CDR3 contains 17 residues. Trimming cost V 5 bases and J 1 base, with 18 bases left between them. For the CDR3, the DNA is TGTGCCAGCAGTCGGCGGGCAGGGTTGCAAACTAATGAAAAACTGTTTTTT. This sequence encodes CASSRRAGLQTNEKLFF.

The J gene is TRBJ2-1, the V gene TRBV15, with 7 bases identical to TRBD2. Looked up from germline, CDR1 is LNHNV and CDR2 is YYDKDF (reference sequence). The V and J ends lost 0 bases and 7 bases, in that order; junction bases with no gene match: 9. CDR3 size: 16 residues. The CDR3 protein is CATSRDQRELGNEQFF. Here the CDR3 DNA reads TGTGCCACCAGCAGAGACCAGCGGGAATTAGGGAATGAGCAGTTCTTC.

The CDR3 here is CASSPDSGNTIYF. Written as DNA, the CDR3 is TGTGCCAGCAGCCCTGACTCTGGAAACACCATATATTTT. This sequence joins TRBV9 and TRBJ1-3; no clear D. Trimming took off 4 bases at V and 0 bases at J, with 5 bases between the two ends. This CDR3 region has 13 residues. Germline CDR1 SGDLS, CDR2 YYNGEE. Using reference TRBV9 and TRBJ1-3 for the parts outside the CDR3, the full variable domain is DSGVTQTPKHLITATGQRVTLRCSPRSGDLSVYWYQQSLDQGLQFLIQYYNGEERAKGNILERFSAQQFPDLHSELNLSSLELGDSALYFCASSPDSGNTIYFGEGSWLTVV.

The chain links TRBV28 to TRBJ1-2; no reliable D call. Germline CDR1 reads MDHEN; CDR2 reads SYDVKM. With 6 bases removed from V and 3 bases from J, the gap between germline ends came to 17 bases. CDR3 length: 15 amino acids. The CDR3 here is CASSSVGLADYGYTF. The CDR3 bases are TGTGCCAGCAGCTCAGTCGGACTAGCAGACTATGGCTACACCTTC.

Turning to this clone: This sample includes further DNA sequences coding for the same CDR3. This CDR3 is CASSPDREGGYTF. The CDR3 bases are TGTGCCAGCTCACCAGACAGGGAAGGTGGCTACACCTTC. The chain couples TRBV18 to TRBJ1-2; TRBD1 agrees at 7 bases. Germline V lookup: CDR1 KGHSH, CDR2 LQKENI. After removal of 2 bases from V and 7 bases from J, the junction contained 4 bases not matched to a gene. The CDR3 has 13 residues.